This TCR beta chain was retrieved from a study of beta chain features in type 1 diabetes. Regarding the study as a whole: The study found moderately but significantly shorter TCRB CDR3s in all four CD4+ subsets of Type 1 diabetes patients.

Trimming took 5 bases from V and 7 from J, leaving 14 bases between them. CDR3 length equals 13 residues. The germline gives CDR1 SGHTA, CDR2 FQGNSA. On this clone itself: Antigen: not known.

Isolated RNA was reverse transcribed in full, so expressed TCRB transcripts were sequenced. Produced via immunoSEQ multiplex PCR; TCRdb's table is partial and in-frame only. There are 150,000 or so clones in the sample; 6.5% to 8.5% occur only once, and under 0.65% lies in the top ten. Sequenced sample: central memory CD4+ T cells from blood. The receptor was derived from a woman between 18 and 29 years old with type 1 diabetes. The gene calls are TRBV7-2 and TRBJ1-2; D is possibly TRBD1 (5 bases). The CDR3 region has the DNA TGTGCCAGCAGCACGGGACTGCAGCGTGGCTACACCTTC. Its protein product is CASSTGLQRGYTF.